These 17 T cell receptor beta chains were all obtained from the same sample, sequenced in a study of blood T cell repertoires in COVID-19. Here immunoSEQ multiplex PCR was the method, and the copy in TCRdb shows in-frame clones only, minus some. Of about 24,000 clones listed, around 86% were seen once; the top ten hold around 30%. Input material: peripheral blood. These receptors all come from a human donor with active COVID-19. The donor label of this sample is uncertain.

J is TRBJ2-1 and V is TRBV2, with 7 positions matching TRBD2. CDR3 length: 16 amino acids. J was trimmed by 9 bases and V by 6 bases; bases with no gene match: 17. Germline values: CDR1 SNHLY, CDR2 FYNNEI. The CDR3 loop reads CASSASGEGRWGEQFF. The CDR3, as DNA: TGTGCCAGCAGCGCCTCCGGGGAGGGAAGATGGGGTGAGCAGTTCTTC.

This clone was observed a few times. The J gene is TRBJ1-2, the V gene TRBV12-5; TRBD1 matches 7 bases. After removal of 4 bases from V and 4 bases from J, the junction contained 0 bases not matched to a gene. The CDR3 is 12 amino acids. Germline lookup yields CDR1 LGHNT and CDR2 FRNRAP. CDR3 sequence (DNA): TGTGCTAGTGGTTGGGACAGCTATGGCTACACCTTC. Translation gives CASGWDSYGYTF.

J is TRBJ2-7 and V is TRBV3-1 (or the pseudogene TRBV3-2), with 14 bases matching TRBD2. J lost 6 bases, V lost 1 base, and 5 bases had no gene match. Germline values: CDR1 LGHDT, CDR2 YNNKEL (reference sequence). CDR3 length: 16 residues. The CDR3 sequence is CASSQVETSGRGEQYF. The CDR3 nucleotides are TGTGCCAGCAGCCAAGTGGAGACTAGCGGGAGGGGCGAGCAGTACTTC.

V and J are TRBV27 and TRBJ1-2, with D tentatively TRBD1 (6 bases). Germline CDR1 is MNHEY and CDR2 is SMNVEV (reference sequence). CDR3 size: 14 residues. Trimming cost V 5 bases and J 4 bases, with 14 bases left between them. The CDR3: CASSPRGWGYGYTF. As DNA, the CDR3 is TGTGCCAGCAGTCCCAGGGGCTGGGGCTATGGCTACACCTTC.

This chain connects TRBV20-1 to TRBJ2-7, with TRBD1 matching 9 bases. The CDR3 is made up of 16 amino acids. Trimming took 3 bases from V and 6 from J; bases not matched to a gene: 15. The V gene's germline CDR1 is DFQATT and CDR2 SNEGSKA (reference sequence). The CDR3 coding sequence is TGCAGTGCTAGTACACTAACCGGGACAGGGCCCTCCGAGCAGTACTTC. Protein sequence: CSASTLTGTGPSEQYF.

This clone was observed a handful of times. The chain has TRBV4-2 and TRBJ1-3, with D uncertain. Germline V CDR1 and CDR2: LGHNA, YNFKEQ. Trimming took off 1 base at V and 0 bases at J, with 16 bases between the two ends. The CDR3 runs to 18 residues. CDR3 protein: CASSQVSDTLLSGNTIYF. Written as DNA, the CDR3 is TGTGCCAGCAGCCAAGTATCAGACACCCTACTCTCTGGAAACACCATATATTTT.

In this sample, this clone turned up a few times. The chain carries TRBV30 and TRBJ1-5; D is uncertain. CDR1 and CDR2 (germline): GTSNPN, SVGIG (reference sequence). V lost 2 bases to trimming and J lost 2 bases, with 10 bases between them. CDR3 size: 14 residues. CDR3 coding DNA: TGTGCCTGGAGTCAGGTGTTCGGCAATCAGCCCCAGCATTTT. This translates into CAWSQVFGNQPQHF.

The J gene is TRBJ2-1, the V gene TRBV7-2; 7 bases agree with TRBD2. Germline CDR1 reads SGHTA; CDR2 reads FQGNSA. The CDR3 extends over 15 amino acids. The V segment lost 3 bases and the J segment 0 bases; nucleotides outside the gene matches: 2. CDR3 protein: CASSFGGSSYNEQFF. The CDR3 DNA reads TGTGCCAGCAGCTTCGGCGGGAGCTCCTACAATGAGCAGTTCTTC.

This chain connects TRBV2 to TRBJ2-7, with TRBD2 identical over 7 bases. The CDR3 sequence is 12 residues long. J gave up 3 bases and V 6 bases, and 2 bases lay outside the gene matches. The germline V gene encodes CDR1 SNHLY and CDR2 FYNNEI. CDR3 amino acids: CASRWEGYEQYF. DNA for the CDR3: TGTGCCAGCAGGTGGGAGGGCTACGAGCAGTACTTC.

The rearrangement joins TRBV6-5 to TRBJ1-2, with 7 bases fitting TRBD1. Germline V gene sequence: CDR1 MNHEY, CDR2 SVGAGI. The V gene end was trimmed by 4 bases and the J gene end by 8 bases; junction bases not matched to a gene: 10. The CDR3 runs to 14 residues. Here the CDR3 DNA reads TGTGCCAGCAGTTGGGACAGTTTGTCGGACGGCTACACCTTC. Its translation is CASSWDSLSDGYTF.

This clone was counted once. The chain employs TRBV6-6 and TRBJ1-4, with 10 bases matching TRBD1. The CDR3 loop spans 13 amino acids. Unmatched junction bases numbered 3, after V lost 6 bases and J lost 8 bases. CDR1 is MNHNY and CDR2 is SVGAGI in the germline V gene (reference sequence). CDR3 nucleotides: TGTGCCAGCAGAGGACAGGGGGGAGAAAAACTGTTTTTT. Translating gives CASRGQGGEKLFF.

The chain combines TRBV7-2 with TRBJ2-2, with TRBD2 matching 8 bases. Germline loops: CDR1 SGHTA, CDR2 FQGNSA. Unmatched junction bases numbered 10, after V lost 3 bases and J lost 1 base. The CDR3 is made up of 18 amino acids. The CDR3 DNA follows: TGTGCCAGCAGCTTTAATCGTCGGGGGGGAGGGAACACCGGGGAGCTGTTTTTT. This sequence encodes CASSFNRRGGGNTGELFF.

This chain joins TRBV20-1 and TRBJ1-3, with 7 bases identical to TRBD1. CDR3 length equals 15 residues. Looked up from germline, CDR1 is DFQATT and CDR2 is SNEGSKA (reference sequence). With V trimmed by 6 bases and J by 0 bases, 8 bases remained unmatched. This CDR3 is CSASTGVFSGNTIYF. Written as DNA, the CDR3 is TGCAGTGCCAGTACAGGGGTCTTCTCTGGAAACACCATATATTTT.

This clone was recorded once. This chain links TRBV7-2 with TRBJ1-4, with D maybe TRBD1 (5 bases). CDR3 length equals 15 residues. Deletions cut 4 bases from V and 5 bases from J, with 14 bases between. Germline-derived CDR1 and CDR2 are SGHTA and FQGNSA. The CDR3 loop reads CASSSDGGSNEKLFF. CDR3 in DNA: TGTGCCAGCAGCTCAGACGGGGGATCCAATGAAAAACTGTTTTTT.

The chain combines TRBV27 with TRBJ1-6; 11 bases align to TRBD1. Germline V gene lookup returns CDR1 MNHEY and CDR2 SMNVEV (reference sequence). The CDR3 runs to 20 residues. V lost 6 bases to trimming and J lost 2 bases; unmatched junction nucleotides: 15. CDR3 in amino acids: CASREFKGQGVGPYNSPLHF. The CDR3, as DNA: TGTGCCAGCAGAGAATTCAAGGGACAGGGGGTCGGCCCCTATAATTCACCCCTCCACTTT.

This sequence joins TRBV5-4 and TRBJ2-1, with TRBD2 matching 10 bases. The CDR3 consists of 15 residues. Germline V CDR1 and CDR2: SGHNT, YYREEE (reference sequence). The V segment lost 2 bases and the J segment 6 bases; nucleotides outside the gene matches: 5. This CDR3 reads CASSFGGTSANEQFF. The CDR3 nucleotides read TGTGCCAGCAGCTTCGGAGGGACTAGCGCCAATGAGCAGTTCTTC.

The chain recombines TRBV11-2 with TRBJ2-1; no definite D call. The CDR3 sequence is 11 residues long. V was trimmed by 2 bases and J by 7 bases, leaving 3 bases between them. CDR1 is SGHAT and CDR2 is FQNNGV in the germline V gene. The CDR3 DNA sequence: TGTGCCAGCAGCTTACAGAATGAGCAGTTCTTC. The encoded protein is CASSLQNEQFF.